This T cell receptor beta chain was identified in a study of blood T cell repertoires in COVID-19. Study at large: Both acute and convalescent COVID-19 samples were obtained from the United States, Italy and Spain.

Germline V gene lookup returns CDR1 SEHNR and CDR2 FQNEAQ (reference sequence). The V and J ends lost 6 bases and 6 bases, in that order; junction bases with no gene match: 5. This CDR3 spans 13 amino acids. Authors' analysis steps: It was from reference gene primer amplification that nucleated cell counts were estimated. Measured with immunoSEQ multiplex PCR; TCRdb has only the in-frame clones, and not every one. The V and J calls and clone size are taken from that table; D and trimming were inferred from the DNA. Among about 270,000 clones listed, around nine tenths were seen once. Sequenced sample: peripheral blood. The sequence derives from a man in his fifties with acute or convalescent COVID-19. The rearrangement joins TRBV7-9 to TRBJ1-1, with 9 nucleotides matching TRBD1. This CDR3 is CASSSQGAAEAFF. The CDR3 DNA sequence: TGTGCCAGCAGTTCACAGGGGGCGGCTGAAGCTTTCTTT.